This T cell receptor (beta chain) was obtained from a study of breast tumors, draining lymph nodes, adjacent tissues. The table lists this clonotype with many counts. The target antigen is unknown. TCRdb reprocessed the multiplex PCR reads with MiXCR, giving one entry per CDR3 protein. The repertoire includes about 53,000 distinct CDR3 sequences, roughly 41% of them detected once, and over 9.5% sits in the top ten. There are 15 residues in the CDR3. In germline, CDR1 is SQVTM, CDR2 ANQGSEA. V was pared by 5 bases and J by 4 bases, with 4 bases of the junction left unmatched. Study conclusions and caveats: Most tumor T cells seemingly derive from lymph node, then expand in tumor. Tumors had less TCR diversity than lymph nodes, more than nontumor tissue. Tumor and nontumor repertoires were significantly more similar in luminal-like than in basal-like breast cancer.

The sequence was obtained from a female donor with breast cancer. Some clones in this sample may be carry-over from other donors' samples. The sequenced material came from breast tumor tissue. The chain carries TRBV29-1 and TRBJ2-3, with 15 bases fitting TRBD2. As DNA, the CDR3 is TGCAGCGTTAACGGACTAGCGGGAGGGGCAGATACGCAGTATTTT. Translation gives CSVNGLAGGADTQYF.